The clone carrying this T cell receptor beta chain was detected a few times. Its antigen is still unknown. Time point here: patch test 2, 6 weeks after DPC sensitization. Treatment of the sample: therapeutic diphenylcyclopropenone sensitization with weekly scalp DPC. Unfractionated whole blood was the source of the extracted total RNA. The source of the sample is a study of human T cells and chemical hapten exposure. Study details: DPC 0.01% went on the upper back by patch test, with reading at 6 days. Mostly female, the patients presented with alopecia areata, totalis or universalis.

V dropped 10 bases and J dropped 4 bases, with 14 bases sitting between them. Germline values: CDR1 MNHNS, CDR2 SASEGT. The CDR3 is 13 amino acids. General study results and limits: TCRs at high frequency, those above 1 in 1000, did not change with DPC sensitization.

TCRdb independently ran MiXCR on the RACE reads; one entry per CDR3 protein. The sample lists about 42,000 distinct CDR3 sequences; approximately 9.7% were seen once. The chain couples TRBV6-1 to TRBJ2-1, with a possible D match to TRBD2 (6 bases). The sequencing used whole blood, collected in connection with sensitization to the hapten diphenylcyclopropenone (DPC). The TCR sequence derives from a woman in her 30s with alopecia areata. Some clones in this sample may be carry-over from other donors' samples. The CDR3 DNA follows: TGTGCCATCGCGGGGACGGTATACAATGAGCAGTTCTTC. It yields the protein CAIAGTVYNEQFF.